This TCR beta chain was sequenced in a study of shared clonotypes between healthy human individuals. General study results and limits: Owing to a small donor count, the genetic and exposure-history diversity represented was limited. In the sorted subsets, rarefaction showed sequencing was incomplete despite large depth.

Germline-derived CDR1 and CDR2 are MNHEY and SVGAGI. This CDR3 contains 14 residues. Trimming removed 6 bases at V and 4 bases at J, with 14 bases between. Adult donors, all healthy and HIV-negative, had no recent acute infections or vaccinations. Pooled CD45RO+ cells and CCR7-negative CD45RA+ TemRA cells made up CD8 memory. Regarding this clone: Its antigen is unidentified.

Clones were sequenced by immunoSEQ multiplex PCR, and TCRdb holds only the in-frame ones, with some missing. The sample shows about 380,000 clones, 90% to 98% of them seen only once. Input material: memory CD8+ T cells sorted from blood. Specified subset: CD45RO+ cells pooled with CCR7-negative TemRA cells. The source of this sequence is a man aged 30-40 years in good health. This chain uses TRBV6-5 with TRBJ2-3; D is undetermined. CDR3: CASRPSLSSDTQYF. In nucleotides, the CDR3 is TGTGCCAGCAGACCAAGTCTAAGTTCAGATACGCAGTATTTT.